Reported below is one T cell receptor beta chain. This specimen belongs to a study of T cell responses to AZD1222 COVID-19 vaccine. The method was immunoSEQ multiplex PCR; TCRdb's version includes in-frame clones alone and lacks a portion of them. The repertoire consists of 200,000 to 250,000 clones, with under 95% occurring once and the leading ten covering about 1%. Deletions cut 4 bases from V and 10 bases from J, with 14 bases between. Germline-derived CDR1 and CDR2 are SGHNT and YYREEE (reference sequence). There are 12 residues in the CDR3. The TCR was taken from an adult in good health. The starting material was peripheral blood, obtained on day 0 of MenACWY control vaccination. This rearrangement joins TRBV5-4 to TRBJ1-1; D is perhaps TRBD1 (5 bases). The CDR3 loop reads CASSGGSHAAFF. The CDR3 DNA follows: TGTGCCAGCAGCGGGGGGTCCCATGCAGCTTTCTTT.